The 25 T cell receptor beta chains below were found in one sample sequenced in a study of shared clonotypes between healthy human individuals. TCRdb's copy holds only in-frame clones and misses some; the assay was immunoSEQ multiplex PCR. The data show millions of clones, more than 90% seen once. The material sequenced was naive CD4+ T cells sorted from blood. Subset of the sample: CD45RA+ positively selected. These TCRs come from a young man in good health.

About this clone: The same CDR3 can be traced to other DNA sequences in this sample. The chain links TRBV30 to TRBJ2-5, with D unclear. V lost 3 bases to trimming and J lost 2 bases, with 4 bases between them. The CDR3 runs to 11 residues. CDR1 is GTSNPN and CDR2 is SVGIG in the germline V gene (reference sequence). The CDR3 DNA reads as TGTGCCTGGAGCCAGCAAGAGACCCAGTACTTC. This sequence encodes CAWSQQETQYF.

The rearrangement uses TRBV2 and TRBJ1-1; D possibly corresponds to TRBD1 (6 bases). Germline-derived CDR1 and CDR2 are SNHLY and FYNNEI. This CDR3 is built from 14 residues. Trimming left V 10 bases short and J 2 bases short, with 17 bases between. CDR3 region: CATPTGPSNTEAFF. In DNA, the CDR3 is TGTGCCACCCCGACAGGACCATCTAACACTGAAGCTTTCTTT.

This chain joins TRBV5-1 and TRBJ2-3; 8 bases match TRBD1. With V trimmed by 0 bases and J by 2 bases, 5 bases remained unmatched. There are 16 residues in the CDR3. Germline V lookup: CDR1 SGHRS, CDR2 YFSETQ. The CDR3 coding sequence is TGCGCCAGCAGCTTGGTACGGACAGGGATCACAGATACGCAGTATTTT. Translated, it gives CASSLVRTGITDTQYF.

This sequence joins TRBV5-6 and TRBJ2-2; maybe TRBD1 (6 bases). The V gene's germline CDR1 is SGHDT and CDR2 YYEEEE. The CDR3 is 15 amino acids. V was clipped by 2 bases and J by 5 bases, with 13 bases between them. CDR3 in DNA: TGTGCCAGCAGCTTTGGGGGCCCAGGGACCGGGGAGCTGTTTTTT. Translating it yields CASSFGGPGTGELFF. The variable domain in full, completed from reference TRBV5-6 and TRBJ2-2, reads DAGVTQSPTHLIKTRGQQVTLRCSPKSGHDTVSWYQQALGQGPQFIFQYYEEEERQRGNFPDRFSGHQFPNYSSELNVNALLLGDSALYLCASSFGGPGTGELFFGEGSRLTVL.

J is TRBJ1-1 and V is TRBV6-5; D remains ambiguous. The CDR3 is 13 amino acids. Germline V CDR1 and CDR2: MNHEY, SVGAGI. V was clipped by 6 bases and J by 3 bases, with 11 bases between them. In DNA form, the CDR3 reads TGTGCCAGCAGAACAACAAGCTACACTGAAGCTTTCTTT. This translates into CASRTTSYTEAFF.

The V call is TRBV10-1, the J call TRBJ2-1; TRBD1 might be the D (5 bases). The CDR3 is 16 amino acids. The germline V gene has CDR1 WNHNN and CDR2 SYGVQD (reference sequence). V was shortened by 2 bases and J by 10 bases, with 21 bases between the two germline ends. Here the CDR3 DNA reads TGCGCCAGCAGTGAGGGAGACAGTCTGAACACCGGGGAGCAGTTCTTC. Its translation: CASSEGDSLNTGEQFF.

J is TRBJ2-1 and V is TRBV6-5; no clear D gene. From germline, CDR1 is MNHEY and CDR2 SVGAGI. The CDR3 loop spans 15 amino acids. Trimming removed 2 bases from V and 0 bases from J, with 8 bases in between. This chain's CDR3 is CASSYGHLSYNEQFF. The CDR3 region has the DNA TGTGCCAGCAGTTACGGGCACCTCTCCTACAATGAGCAGTTCTTC.

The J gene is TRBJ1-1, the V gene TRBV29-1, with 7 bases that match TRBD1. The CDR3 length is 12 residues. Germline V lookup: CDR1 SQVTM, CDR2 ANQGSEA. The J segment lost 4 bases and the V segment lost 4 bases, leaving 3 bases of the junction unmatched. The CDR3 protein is CSVAGTVTEAFF. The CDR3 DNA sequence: TGCAGCGTTGCCGGGACAGTCACTGAAGCTTTCTTT.

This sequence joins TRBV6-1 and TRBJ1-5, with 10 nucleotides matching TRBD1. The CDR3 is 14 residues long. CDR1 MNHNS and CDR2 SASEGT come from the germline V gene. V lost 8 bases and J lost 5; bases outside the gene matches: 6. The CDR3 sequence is CASVGTGVDQPQHF. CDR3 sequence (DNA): TGTGCCAGCGTCGGGACAGGGGTCGATCAGCCCCAGCATTTT.

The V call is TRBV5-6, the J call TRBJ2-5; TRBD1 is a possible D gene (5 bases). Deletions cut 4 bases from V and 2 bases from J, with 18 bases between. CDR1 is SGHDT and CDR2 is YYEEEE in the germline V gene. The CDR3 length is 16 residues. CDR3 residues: CASSHVFPTVQETQYF. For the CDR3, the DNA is TGTGCCAGCAGCCACGTGTTCCCGACAGTGCAAGAGACCCAGTACTTC.

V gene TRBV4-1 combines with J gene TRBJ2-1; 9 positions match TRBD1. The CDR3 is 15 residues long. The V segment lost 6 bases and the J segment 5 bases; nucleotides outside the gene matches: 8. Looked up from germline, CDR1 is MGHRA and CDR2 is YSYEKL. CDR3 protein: CASSFGQGSHNEQFF. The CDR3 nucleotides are TGCGCCAGCAGTTTCGGACAGGGGTCCCACAATGAGCAGTTCTTC.

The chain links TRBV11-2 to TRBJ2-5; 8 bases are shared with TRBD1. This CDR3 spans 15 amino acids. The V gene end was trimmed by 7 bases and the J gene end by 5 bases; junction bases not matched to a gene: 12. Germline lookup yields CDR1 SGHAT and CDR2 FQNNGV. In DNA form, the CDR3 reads TGTGCCAGCACCACCCAGGGGGCGGCCGGGGAGACCCAGTACTTC. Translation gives CASTTQGAAGETQYF. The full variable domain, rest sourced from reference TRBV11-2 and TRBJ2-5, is EAGVAQSPRYKIIEKRQSVAFWCNPISGHATLYWYQQILGQGPKLLIQFQNNGVVDDSQLPKDRFSAERLKGVDSTLKIQPAKLEDSAVYLCASTTQGAAGETQYFGPGTRLLVL.

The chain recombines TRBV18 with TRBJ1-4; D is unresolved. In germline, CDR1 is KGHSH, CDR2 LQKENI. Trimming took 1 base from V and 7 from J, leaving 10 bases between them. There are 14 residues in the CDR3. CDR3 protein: CASSPRGRGEKLFF. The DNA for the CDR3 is TGTGCCAGCTCACCACGTGGGCGCGGTGAAAAACTGTTTTTT.

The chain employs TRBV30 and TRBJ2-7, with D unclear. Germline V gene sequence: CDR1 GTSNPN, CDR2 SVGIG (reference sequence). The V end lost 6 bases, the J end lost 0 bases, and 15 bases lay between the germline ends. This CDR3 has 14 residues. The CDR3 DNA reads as TGTGCCTGTATTGGGTCCCAGAGCTCCTACGAGCAGTACTTC. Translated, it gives CACIGSQSSYEQYF.

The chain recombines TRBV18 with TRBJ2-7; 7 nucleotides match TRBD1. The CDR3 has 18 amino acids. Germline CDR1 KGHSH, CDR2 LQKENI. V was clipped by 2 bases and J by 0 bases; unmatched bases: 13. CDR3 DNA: TGTGCCAGCTCACCAAGTGAAAAGGGGACAGCGATCTCCTACGAGCAGTACTTC. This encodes CASSPSEKGTAISYEQYF.

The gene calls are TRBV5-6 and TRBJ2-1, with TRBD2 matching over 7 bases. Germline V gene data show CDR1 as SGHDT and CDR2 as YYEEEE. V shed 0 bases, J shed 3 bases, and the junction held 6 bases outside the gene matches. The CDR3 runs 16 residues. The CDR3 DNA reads TGTGCCAGCAGCTTGGAAAGGAGCGGGATCTACAATGAGCAGTTCTTC. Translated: CASSLERSGIYNEQFF.

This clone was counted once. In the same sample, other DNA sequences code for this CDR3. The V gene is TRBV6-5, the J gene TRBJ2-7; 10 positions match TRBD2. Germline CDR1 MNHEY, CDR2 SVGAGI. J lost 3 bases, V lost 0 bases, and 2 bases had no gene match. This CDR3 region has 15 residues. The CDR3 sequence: CASSYSASGGYEQYF. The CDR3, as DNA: TGTGCCAGCAGTTACTCGGCTAGCGGGGGCTACGAGCAGTACTTC.

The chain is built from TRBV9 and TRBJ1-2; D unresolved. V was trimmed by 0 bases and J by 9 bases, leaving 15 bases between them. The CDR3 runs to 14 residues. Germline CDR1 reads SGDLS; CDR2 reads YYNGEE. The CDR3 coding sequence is TGTGCCAGCAGCGTAGAGCCCCTGGCTCAGCGCTACACCTTC. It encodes CASSVEPLAQRYTF.

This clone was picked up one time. This chain's CDR3 is CASSLLGYLGNGYTF. CDR3 DNA sequence: TGTGCCAGCAGTTTGCTCGGGTATCTCGGTAATGGCTACACCTTC. The chain employs TRBV28 and TRBJ1-2; D unresolved. The germline gives CDR1 MDHEN, CDR2 SYDVKM. The CDR3 covers 15 residues. Trimming left V 3 bases short and J 6 bases short, with 17 bases between.

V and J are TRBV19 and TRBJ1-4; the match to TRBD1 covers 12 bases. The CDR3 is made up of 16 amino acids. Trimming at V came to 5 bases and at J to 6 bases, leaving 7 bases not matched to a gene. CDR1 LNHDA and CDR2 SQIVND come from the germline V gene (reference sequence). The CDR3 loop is CASSSRDRGRDEKLFF. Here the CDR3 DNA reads TGTGCCAGTAGTTCCCGGGACAGGGGGCGAGATGAAAAACTGTTTTTT. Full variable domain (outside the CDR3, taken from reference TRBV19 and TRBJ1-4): DGGITQSPKYLFRKEGQNVTLSCEQNLNHDAMYWYRQDPGQGLRLIYYSQIVNDFQKGDIAEGYSVSREKKESFPLTVTSAQKNPTAFYLCASSSRDRGRDEKLFFGSGTQLSVL.

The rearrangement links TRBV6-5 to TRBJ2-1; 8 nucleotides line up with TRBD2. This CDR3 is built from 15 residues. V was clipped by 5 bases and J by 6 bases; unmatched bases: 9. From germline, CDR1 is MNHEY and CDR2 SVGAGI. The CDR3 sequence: CASSQTSGAPNEQFF. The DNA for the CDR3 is TGTGCCAGCAGTCAAACTAGCGGAGCCCCCAATGAGCAGTTCTTC.

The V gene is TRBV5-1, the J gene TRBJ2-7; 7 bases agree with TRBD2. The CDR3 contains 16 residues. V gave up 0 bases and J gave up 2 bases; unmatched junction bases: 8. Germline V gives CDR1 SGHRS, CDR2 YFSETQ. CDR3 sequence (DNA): TGCGCCAGCAGCTTGGAAATTCAGCGGGGACCCTACGAGCAGTACTTC. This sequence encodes CASSLEIQRGPYEQYF.

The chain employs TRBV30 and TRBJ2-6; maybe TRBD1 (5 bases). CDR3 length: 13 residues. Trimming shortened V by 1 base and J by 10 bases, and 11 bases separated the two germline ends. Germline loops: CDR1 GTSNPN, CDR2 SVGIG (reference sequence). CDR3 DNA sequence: TGTGCCTGGAGTGGGACAAAAGTGAACGTCCTGACTTTC. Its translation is CAWSGTKVNVLTF.

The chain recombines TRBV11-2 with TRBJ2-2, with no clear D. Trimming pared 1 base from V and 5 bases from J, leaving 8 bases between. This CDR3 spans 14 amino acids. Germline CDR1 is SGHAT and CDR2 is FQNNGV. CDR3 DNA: TGTGCCAGCAGCTTAGTAATGGGAACCGGGGAGCTGTTTTTT. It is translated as CASSLVMGTGELFF.

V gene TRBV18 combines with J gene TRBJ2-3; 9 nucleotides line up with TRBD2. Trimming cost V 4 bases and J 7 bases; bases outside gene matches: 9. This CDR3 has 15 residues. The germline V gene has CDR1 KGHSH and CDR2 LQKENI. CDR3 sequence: CASSRSSGILYTQYF. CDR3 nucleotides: TGTGCCAGCTCACGATCTAGCGGGATACTATATACGCAGTATTTT.